One sample yielded the 17 T cell receptor beta chains listed below, sequenced in a study of vaccination effects on CD4 cells after COVID-19. These receptors have no known antigen. Libraries were prepared by immunoSEQ multiplex PCR; TCRdb keeps only in-frame clonotypes and omits some of them. The top ten clones hold about 18% of a sample with 50,000 to 60,000 clones, roughly two thirds of them seen once. Using viral peptide pools, the ViraFEST assay grew out antigen-specific CD4+ T cells prior to sequencing. Scientists isolated CD4+ T cells after a roughly 9-day culture period ended. None of these healthy vaccinees had been infected with SARS-CoV-2 before vaccination. The starting material was CD4+ T cells from PBMCs cultured with SARS-CoV-2 spike peptides, obtained before COVID-19 vaccination. These receptors all come from a human donor who received a COVID-19 vaccine.

The chain uses TRBV3-1 (or the pseudogene TRBV3-2) and TRBJ1-1; 8 bases are a match to TRBD1. CDR1 and CDR2 (germline): LGHDT, YNNKEL (reference sequence). The CDR3 contains 16 residues. V was clipped by 0 bases and J by 10 bases; unmatched bases: 13. CDR3 coding DNA: TGTGCCAGCAGCCAAGATTGGAGTCAGGGGGCCGTCGTAGCTTTCTTT. Protein product: CASSQDWSQGAVVAFF.

This clone is classed as medium-sized. The chain links TRBV6-1 to TRBJ1-4, with 9 bases matching TRBD1. CDR1 is MNHNS and CDR2 is SASEGT in the germline V gene. The V and J ends lost 0 bases and 10 bases, in that order; junction bases with no gene match: 9. The CDR3 loop spans 16 amino acids. The CDR3 sequence: CASSEARRQGVGKLFF. CDR3 bases: TGTGCCAGCAGTGAAGCGAGGCGACAGGGGGTGGGAAAACTGTTTTTT.

The chain couples TRBV6-6 to TRBJ2-7; D remains unclear. CDR3 length: 12 residues. Deletions cut 4 bases from V and 3 bases from J, with 7 bases between. CDR1 is MNHNY and CDR2 is SVGAGI in the germline V gene (reference sequence). The CDR3 nucleotides read TGTGCCAGCAGTTCGGCCGACTACGAGCAGTACTTC. Residues: CASSSADYEQYF.

CDR3 protein: CASSLDREGEKLFF. The CDR3 nucleotides read TGCGCCAGCAGCTTGGATAGGGAGGGCGAAAAACTGTTTTTT. This rearrangement joins TRBV5-1 to TRBJ1-4; D not resolved. CDR1 is SGHRS, CDR2 YFSETQ, per germline. V lost 0 bases, J lost 8 bases, and 11 bases lay in between. The CDR3 length is 14 residues.

This chain connects TRBV24-1 to TRBJ2-3; TRBD2 agrees at 7 bases. CDR1 and CDR2 (germline): KGHDR, SFDVKD. With 1 base clipped from V and 3 bases from J, the junction kept 6 bases outside the gene matches. The CDR3 consists of 16 residues. The CDR3 here is CATSDFSGAGTDTQYF. CDR3 DNA: TGTGCCACCAGTGATTTTAGCGGAGCGGGGACAGATACGCAGTATTTT.

J is TRBJ1-6 and V is TRBV5-1; D gene ambiguous. This CDR3 is 15 amino acids long. Trimming took 0 bases from V and 5 from J, leaving 9 bases between them. Per germline, CDR1 SGHRS and CDR2 YFSETQ. Here the CDR3 DNA reads TGCGCCAGCAGCTTGGAGGGCTCTAATAATTCACCCCTCCACTTT. Protein: CASSLEGSNNSPLHF.

The chain links TRBV12-3 or TRBV12-4 to TRBJ2-6; D unclear. The V and J ends lost 6 bases and 1 base respectively, with 1 base between them. This CDR3 has 12 amino acids. CDR3 nucleotides: TGTGCCAGCAGATCTGGGGCCAACGTCCTGACTTTC. Its protein is CASRSGANVLTF.

The table lists this clone with a count of one. This chain connects TRBV6-5 to TRBJ2-1; 7 bases map to TRBD1. The trim removed 7 bases at V and 5 bases at J, leaving 11 bases unmatched. This CDR3 contains 15 residues. Per germline, CDR1 MNHEY and CDR2 SVGAGI. In nucleotides, the CDR3 is TGTGCCAGCACCCCCGGGGAGACAGGGAACAATGAGCAGTTCTTC. It translates to CASTPGETGNNEQFF.

This clone was observed a few times. The chain uses TRBV10-3 and TRBJ1-3; D is perhaps TRBD1 (5 bases). Germline CDR1 is ENHRY and CDR2 is SYGVKD. The CDR3 consists of 17 residues. V shed 5 bases and J shed 3 bases, with 20 bases lying between them. The CDR3 region is CAISPSRDRSLGNTIYF. CDR3 coding DNA: TGTGCCATCAGTCCGTCCCGGGACCGAAGCCTTGGAAACACCATATATTTT.

This chain joins TRBV6-6 and TRBJ2-7; 7 bases are a match to TRBD2. Germline V gives CDR1 MNHNY, CDR2 SVGAGI (reference sequence). The CDR3 runs to 15 residues. V trimming: 0 bases; J trimming: 3 bases; junction bases outside the gene matches: 5. The CDR3 region is CASSYSKTSFYEQYF. The CDR3 region has the DNA TGTGCCAGCAGTTACTCGAAGACTAGCTTCTACGAGCAGTACTTC.

The CDR3 nucleotides read TGTGCCAGCGCGGCAGGGGGCTTATTAAGTGGCTACACCTTC. It translates to CASAAGGLLSGYTF. The chain has TRBV6-5 and TRBJ1-2; TRBD1 aligns across 8 bases. Germline V gene lookup returns CDR1 MNHEY and CDR2 SVGAGI. This CDR3 comprises 14 residues. J lost 7 bases, V lost 8 bases, and 12 bases had no gene match.

The chain employs TRBV9 and TRBJ1-5; weak D call: TRBD1 (6 bases). CDR3 length: 15 amino acids. V was trimmed by 0 bases and J by 3 bases, leaving 10 bases between them. CDR1 is SGDLS, CDR2 YYNGEE, per germline. Here the CDR3 reads CASSVGQGHNQPQHF. The DNA for the CDR3 is TGTGCCAGCAGCGTAGGGCAGGGGCACAATCAGCCCCAGCATTTT.

The chain has TRBV6-2 or TRBV6-3 and TRBJ1-6; D unresolved. The V gene's germline CDR1 is MNHEY and CDR2 SVGEGT. This CDR3 is built from 14 residues. V shed 4 bases and J shed 8 bases, with 12 bases lying between them. As DNA, the CDR3 is TGTGCCAGCAGTTCCCGGGGTCGGGATTCACCCCTCCACTTT. Translation: CASSSRGRDSPLHF.

This chain uses TRBV10-2 with TRBJ2-1; perhaps D is TRBD1 or TRBD2 (6 bases each). The CDR3 spans 14 residues. Per the germline V gene, CDR1 is WSHSY and CDR2 is SAAADI. V shed 6 bases and J shed 9 bases, with 18 bases lying between them. This chain's CDR3 is CASRTGDKAGEQFF. CDR3 nucleotides: TGCGCCAGCAGGACGGGGGACAAAGCGGGTGAGCAGTTCTTC.

This chain joins TRBV10-3 and TRBJ2-5; the D gene is possibly TRBD2 (6 bases). The germline gives CDR1 ENHRY, CDR2 SYGVKD. The V gene lost 8 bases and the J gene lost 4 bases, with 11 bases spanning the gap. This CDR3 contains 12 residues. The CDR3 nucleotides are TGTGCCATCGCGGGGATGGGAGAGACCCAGTACTTC. Protein product: CAIAGMGETQYF.

The chain employs TRBV7-6 and TRBJ2-3; no clear D gene. CDR3 size: 12 residues. With 4 bases removed from V and 5 bases from J, the gap between germline ends came to 7 bases. The germline V gene has CDR1 SGHVS and CDR2 FNYEAQ. CDR3 loop: CASSSVEDTQYF. CDR3 DNA sequence: TGTGCCAGCAGCTCGGTGGAAGATACGCAGTATTTT.

The chain links TRBV3-1 (or the pseudogene TRBV3-2) to TRBJ1-2; tentative D call: TRBD1 (5 bases). Per the germline V gene, CDR1 is LGHDT and CDR2 is YNNKEL (reference sequence). Trimming removed 2 bases from V and 4 bases from J, with 11 bases in between. CDR3 length: 14 residues. The CDR3 DNA reads TGTGCCAGCAGCCAATGGTCCGGGGCCTATGGCTACACCTTC. It encodes CASSQWSGAYGYTF.